This T cell receptor (beta chain) derives from a study of breast tumors, draining lymph nodes, adjacent tissues. TCRdb redid the calling of the multiplex PCR reads with MiXCR, one entry per CDR3 protein. Of 13,000 or so distinct CDR3 sequences in the sample, around 57% were seen once. The CDR3 has 13 amino acids. V lost 3 bases to trimming and J lost 4 bases, with 8 bases between them. Germline loops: CDR1 SGDLS, CDR2 YYNGEE. Sequencing was carried out using tumor-adjacent breast tissue. The chain has TRBV9 and TRBJ2-1; possible D gene TRBD2, 6 bases. This receptor was obtained from a female donor with breast cancer. Some clones in this sample may be carry-over from other donors' samples. The CDR3 DNA is TGTGCCAGCAGCGAGGAGGGTTACAATGAGCAGTTCTTC. Translation: CASSEEGYNEQFF. The full variable domain, rest sourced from reference TRBV9 and TRBJ2-1, is DSGVTQTPKHLITATGQRVTLRCSPRSGDLSVYWYQQSLDQGLQFLIQYYNGEERAKGNILERFSAQQFPDLHSELNLSSLELGDSALYFCASSEEGYNEQFFGPGTRLTVL.